These 26 T cell receptor beta chains originate from one sample sequenced in a study of blood T cell repertoires in COVID-19 (dated by TCRdb to 2018 to 2020). To prepare the library, the immunoSEQ multiplex PCR assay was applied. Not all clones reach the TCRdb copy of this immuneACCESS table, which keeps in-frame sequences only. Checked studies attribute under half of the gap to unresolved V genes and leave the rest unexplained. The table for this sample lists some 140,000 clones; less than 90% of them were counted only once. Of the sample, about 1.3% falls within the top ten clones. Sequenced input: peripheral blood. These receptors all come from a man in his sixties with acute or convalescent COVID-19.

The V gene is TRBV29-1, the J gene TRBJ2-5; D is perhaps TRBD1 (5 bases). Trimming removed 3 bases at V and 5 bases at J, with 7 bases between. This CDR3 region has 11 residues. Germline CDR1 reads SQVTM; CDR2 reads ANQGSEA. CDR3: CSVEDNETQYF. The DNA for the CDR3 is TGCAGCGTTGAGGACAACGAGACCCAGTACTTC. The full variable domain, its missing parts supplied by reference TRBV29-1 and TRBJ2-5, is SAVISQKPSRDICQRGTSLTIQCQVDSQVTMMFWYRQQPGQSLTLIATANQGSEATYESGFVIDKFPISRPNLTFSTLTVSNMSPEDSSIYLCSVEDNETQYFGPGTRLLVL.

The V and J genes are TRBV4-1 and TRBJ2-1, with 11 bases lining up with TRBD2. After removal of 3 bases from V and 3 bases from J, the junction contained 4 bases not matched to a gene. CDR3 length: 16 amino acids. Germline-derived CDR1 and CDR2 are MGHRA and YSYEKL. The CDR3 DNA reads TGCGCCAGCAGCCAGACTAGCGGGACGGGCTACAATGAGCAGTTCTTC. Its protein is CASSQTSGTGYNEQFF.

The V call is TRBV6-5, the J call TRBJ1-1, with a weak D call TRBD1 (6 bases). CDR3 size: 15 residues. Trimming left V 5 bases short and J 0 bases short, with 13 bases between. Per the germline V gene, CDR1 is MNHEY and CDR2 is SVGAGI. CDR3 nucleotides: TGTGCCAGCAGTCTCTGGACAGCAATGAACACTGAAGCTTTCTTT. Amino acids: CASSLWTAMNTEAFF.

The V and J genes are TRBV2 and TRBJ1-4; maybe TRBD1 (6 bases). Trimming pared 7 bases from V and 7 bases from J, leaving 10 bases between. CDR3 length: 12 amino acids. From germline, CDR1 is SNHLY and CDR2 FYNNEI. This chain's CDR3 is CASMGRGEKLFF. The CDR3 DNA reads as TGTGCCAGCATGGGCAGGGGTGAAAAACTGTTTTTT.

The chain carries TRBV5-1 and TRBJ1-2; D is uncertain. V dropped 1 base and J dropped 8 bases, with 15 bases sitting between them. The CDR3 length is 14 residues. Germline V gene sequence: CDR1 SGHRS, CDR2 YFSETQ. CDR3 protein: CASSLSKAFDGYTF. DNA of the CDR3: TGCGCCAGCAGCTTGAGCAAAGCGTTCGACGGCTACACCTTC.

The chain has TRBV30 and TRBJ1-2; D call uncertain. Trimming removed 0 bases from V and 0 bases from J, with 5 bases in between. The CDR3 has 13 amino acids. Germline V gene sequence: CDR1 GTSNPN, CDR2 SVGIG (reference sequence). Written as DNA, the CDR3 is TGTGCCTGGAGTGTGAGTCCTAACTATGGCTACACCTTC. Protein product: CAWSVSPNYGYTF.

The chain couples TRBV6-1 to TRBJ1-1, with D possibly being TRBD1 (6 bases). CDR3 size: 13 residues. The ends were cut back, 3 bases at V and 4 bases at J, with 9 bases in the middle. In germline, CDR1 is MNHNS, CDR2 SASEGT. CDR3 residues: CASSDRGLTEAFF. DNA for the CDR3: TGTGCCAGCAGTGACAGGGGCCTCACTGAAGCTTTCTTT.

The rearrangement joins TRBV6-5 to TRBJ2-7, with TRBD2 matching 10 bases. CDR1 MNHEY and CDR2 SVGAGI come from the germline V gene. CDR3 size: 14 residues. Losses at the gene ends were 2 bases for V and 6 bases for J; bases not matched to a gene: 4. CDR3 region: CASSYGAGGLEQYF. Written as DNA, the CDR3 is TGTGCCAGCAGTTACGGAGCGGGAGGGCTCGAGCAGTACTTC.

The chain's CDR3 is CASVLGGVGEQYF. The CDR3 DNA reads TGTGCCAGCGTGTTGGGCGGGGTGGGGGAGCAGTACTTC. The chain recombines TRBV12-3 or TRBV12-4 with TRBJ2-7, with D tentatively TRBD2 (6 bases). The CDR3 extends over 13 amino acids. The ends were cut back, 8 bases at V and 7 bases at J, with 18 bases in the middle.

The count of this clone is one. CDR3 coding DNA: TGCGCCAGCAGCCAGGCGGGATCAGGGTTAGGGGAAAAACTGTTTTTT. It translates to CASSQAGSGLGEKLFF. The rearrangement links TRBV4-1 to TRBJ1-4; a possible D gene is TRBD1 (5 bases). CDR3 length: 16 residues. Trimming stripped 3 bases from V and 8 bases from J, with 19 bases between. CDR1 and CDR2 (germline): MGHRA, YSYEKL.

CDR3 amino acids: CASSHTGNSGNTIYF. The CDR3, as DNA: TGTGCCAGCAGCCATACAGGAAACTCTGGAAACACCATATATTTT. The genes are TRBV3-1 (or the pseudogene TRBV3-2) and TRBJ1-3, with TRBD1 as a possible D gene (5 bases). V dropped 3 bases and J dropped 0 bases, with 9 bases sitting between them. Per germline, CDR1 LGHDT and CDR2 YNNKEL (reference sequence). The CDR3 totals 15 residues.

V usage is TRBV30 and J usage is TRBJ1-6; no clear D. This CDR3 is built from 12 residues. Germline V CDR1 and CDR2: GTSNPN, SVGIG (reference sequence). V dropped 2 bases and J dropped 7 bases, with 6 bases sitting between them. This chain's CDR3 is CAWSQSNSPLHF. The CDR3 DNA reads TGTGCCTGGAGTCAGTCCAATTCACCCCTCCACTTT.

In DNA, the CDR3 is TGTGCCAGTAGTCCACACAGGGACTCCTACGAGCAGTACTTC. Amino acids: CASSPHRDSYEQYF. This sequence joins TRBV19 and TRBJ2-7, with D perhaps matching TRBD1 (6 bases). V was shortened by 5 bases and J by 0 bases, with 11 bases between the two germline ends. CDR1 and CDR2 (germline): LNHDA, SQIVND (reference sequence). The CDR3 loop spans 14 amino acids.

CDR3 nucleotides: TGTGCCAGCAGCTTTGCCGCGGGATGGACAGATACGCAGTATTTT. Residues: CASSFAAGWTDTQYF. V is TRBV7-9 and J is TRBJ2-3, with D possibly matching TRBD2 (6 bases). CDR1 is SEHNR, CDR2 FQNEAQ, per germline (reference sequence). CDR3 length equals 15 residues. Trimming removed 3 bases from V and 3 bases from J, with 13 bases in between.

The chain couples TRBV6-5 to TRBJ1-4; 7 bases agree with TRBD1. Germline V lookup: CDR1 MNHEY, CDR2 SVGAGI. CDR3 size: 13 residues. The junction had 4 bases not matched to a gene; V was cut back by 5 bases and J by 7 bases. This chain's CDR3 is CASSQGVVEKLFF. DNA of the CDR3: TGTGCCAGCAGTCAGGGGGTAGTTGAAAAACTGTTTTTT.

The chain recombines TRBV30 with TRBJ2-7; the D gene is possibly TRBD1 (5 bases). The CDR3 extends over 13 amino acids. V dropped 0 bases and J dropped 5 bases, with 11 bases sitting between them. Germline CDR1 GTSNPN, CDR2 SVGIG (reference sequence). The CDR3, as DNA: TGTGCCTGGAGTGTACAAGGGGTGCACGAGCAGTACTTC. Its protein is CAWSVQGVHEQYF.

The chain is built from TRBV5-1 and TRBJ2-5; 10 bases fit TRBD2. This CDR3 is built from 18 residues. Germline loops: CDR1 SGHRS, CDR2 YFSETQ. V lost 3 bases, J lost 5 bases, and 16 bases stayed unmatched. This CDR3 is CASSSGLAELTAWETQYF. Written as DNA, the CDR3 is TGCGCCAGCAGCTCAGGACTAGCGGAACTAACGGCCTGGGAGACCCAGTACTTC.

The chain couples TRBV23-1 to TRBJ1-2; possibly TRBD1 for D (6 bases). TRBV23-1 is annotated as an ORF whose role is uncertain. V lost 3 bases and J 5 bases, leaving 19 bases between the germline ends. CDR3 length equals 16 residues. The CDR3 nucleotides are TGCGCCAGCAGTCACACCCCTCATTCGACAGGTTATGGCTACACCTTC. Amino acid sequence: CASSHTPHSTGYGYTF.

The J gene is TRBJ2-4, the V gene TRBV24-1; TRBD1 matches at 8 bases. The CDR3 has 15 residues. Losses at the gene ends were 3 bases for V and 3 bases for J; bases not matched to a gene: 3. Per the germline V gene, CDR1 is KGHDR and CDR2 is SFDVKD. In DNA, the CDR3 is TGTGCCACCAGTGATAGCGGACAGGGCAAAAACATTCAGTACTTC. Its protein is CATSDSGQGKNIQYF.

As DNA, the CDR3 is TGTGCCAGCAGCGTGGCCTCTACAGGTCAAATGAACACTGAAGCTTTCTTT. Amino acid sequence: CASSVASTGQMNTEAFF. The chain combines TRBV9 with TRBJ1-1; possible D gene TRBD1, 5 bases. Germline CDR1 reads SGDLS; CDR2 reads YYNGEE. The CDR3 has 17 residues. V shed 2 bases and J shed 0 bases, with 17 bases lying between them.

This clone was seen once. The chain couples TRBV27 to TRBJ2-7, with 8 bases fitting TRBD1. The CDR3 runs to 15 residues. Looked up from germline, CDR1 is MNHEY and CDR2 is SMNVEV (reference sequence). Trimming took 3 bases from V and 1 from J; bases not matched to a gene: 5. CDR3 in DNA: TGTGCCAGCAGTTTCGGGACAGGAGGTTCCTACGAGCAGTACTTC. It translates to CASSFGTGGSYEQYF.

The rearrangement uses TRBV4-2 and TRBJ2-5; 12 bases are shared with TRBD2. Per germline, CDR1 LGHNA and CDR2 YNFKEQ. This CDR3 contains 16 residues. V lost 5 bases and J lost 4; bases outside the gene matches: 8. CDR3 DNA: TGTGCCAGCAGCTCTAAACTAGCGGGGGGAGGAGAGACCCAGTACTTC. Its protein product is CASSSKLAGGGETQYF.

The chain employs TRBV18 and TRBJ1-5; D gene ambiguous. The CDR3 spans 14 residues. Trimming removed 6 bases from V and 3 bases from J, with 12 bases in between. Germline V CDR1 and CDR2: KGHSH, LQKENI. The CDR3 protein is CASSQGGNNQPQHF. The DNA for the CDR3 is TGTGCCAGCTCGCAAGGAGGTAACAATCAGCCCCAGCATTTT.

The chain has TRBV29-1 and TRBJ1-5; D ambiguous. CDR3 size: 14 residues. V was pared by 4 bases and J by 4 bases, with 14 bases between. Per germline, CDR1 SQVTM and CDR2 ANQGSEA. The CDR3 DNA follows: TGCAGCGTTGTAGTTCGAGTTCGGAATCAGCCCCAGCATTTT. Its translation: CSVVVRVRNQPQHF.

The chain uses TRBV3-1 (or the pseudogene TRBV3-2) and TRBJ2-1; TRBD2 matches at 16 bases. From germline, CDR1 is LGHDT and CDR2 YNNKEL (reference sequence). CDR3 length equals 17 residues. The J segment lost 6 bases and the V segment lost 4 bases, leaving 6 bases of the junction unmatched. CDR3 protein: CASSPKGLAGGPNEQFF. The DNA of the CDR3 is TGTGCCAGCAGCCCCAAGGGACTAGCGGGAGGGCCCAATGAGCAGTTCTTC.

This chain links TRBV2 with TRBJ2-5; D is possibly TRBD1 (6 bases). This CDR3 has 15 residues. Trimming pared 6 bases from V and 2 bases from J, leaving 16 bases between. Germline V CDR1 and CDR2: SNHLY, FYNNEI. The CDR3 spells CASSANTGRQETQYF. In nucleotides, the CDR3 is TGTGCCAGCAGCGCTAATACAGGGCGGCAAGAGACCCAGTACTTC. Filled out from reference TRBV2 and TRBJ2-5, the complete variable domain reads EPEVTQTPSHQVTQMGQEVILRCVPISNHLYFYWYRQILGQKVEFLVSFYNNEISEKSEIFDDQFSVERPDGSNFTLKIRSTKLEDSAMYFCASSANTGRQETQYFGPGTRLLVL.